This entry features one T cell receptor beta chain sequence. The sample belongs to a study of blood T cell repertoires in COVID-19. Background on the study: Collection of acute and convalescent COVID-19 samples took place in the United States, Italy and Spain. Sources were T cells, B-cell-depleted T cells, or PBMCs; the material itself was cDNA or gDNA.

While infection was still active, Seattle patients were enrolled and then followed longitudinally. Source study methods: Amplification from reference gene primers served as the basis for estimated nucleated cell counts. The assay was immunoSEQ multiplex PCR, and TCRdb's table has in-frame clones only and misses some. The V and J calls and clone size were taken over from that table, and D and trimming were inferred from the DNA. The sample includes 150,000 to 250,000 clones, around 79% of them seen just once. Germline V CDR1 and CDR2: SGHNT, YYREEE (reference sequence). V was shortened by 4 bases and J by 3 bases, with 7 bases between the two germline ends. The CDR3 has 13 residues.

The sample taken for sequencing was peripheral blood. The chain is built from TRBV5-4 and TRBJ1-4; D remains unclear. The source of this sequence is a woman aged 35 to 49 with COVID-19, enrolled during active disease. The CDR3 region has the DNA TGTGCCAGCAGCCACAGTGCTAATGAAAAACTGTTTTTT. It specifies CASSHSANEKLFF.